The rows below give T cell receptor beta chains drawn from one sample of a study of blood T cell repertoires in COVID-19. The method was immunoSEQ multiplex PCR; TCRdb's version includes in-frame clones alone and lacks a portion of them. The table has around 180,000 clones, 75% to 85% seen once; the top ten hold around a sixth. What was sequenced was PBMCs or T cells enriched from blood (not recorded which). The receptors here all came from a woman in her forties or fifties with acute COVID-19. The conserved cysteine and the conserved F or W are not part of the CDR3 here. Fields, in order: V gene, J gene, CDR3 protein.

v_gene: TRBV28
j_gene: TRBJ2-3
CDR3aa: ASSSAGGVASVSDTQY

v_gene: TRBV10-3
j_gene: TRBJ2-1
CDR3aa: AISDSNWTGGSYNEQF

v_gene: TRBV5-6
j_gene: TRBJ2-1
CDR3aa: ASSLLQGYSYNEQF

v_gene: TRBV29-1
j_gene: TRBJ2-1
CDR3aa: SARGAGRAPNEQF

v_gene: TRBV6-5
j_gene: TRBJ1-1
CDR3aa: ASIRTGSMNTEAF

v_gene: TRBV18
j_gene: TRBJ2-5
CDR3aa: ASSPGLAETQY

v_gene: TRBV6-1
j_gene: TRBJ1-3
CDR3aa: ASSERGSQSSGNTIY

v_gene: TRBV28
j_gene: TRBJ2-5
CDR3aa: ASSLAGRAQETQY

v_gene: TRBV9
j_gene: TRBJ2-4
CDR3aa: ASSADWRGLIY

v_gene: TRBV9
j_gene: TRBJ2-5
CDR3aa: ARRAGGPVETQY

v_gene: TRBV7-3
j_gene: TRBJ1-2
CDR3aa: ASSPRQGNYGYT

v_gene: TRBV6-5
j_gene: TRBJ2-3
CDR3aa: ASSYSRGQDTQY

v_gene: TRBV7-7
j_gene: TRBJ1-1
CDR3aa: ASSAGWDTEAF

v_gene: TRBV29-1
j_gene: TRBJ2-1
CDR3aa: SAQTSGGPSSYNEQF

v_gene: TRBV7-2
j_gene: TRBJ2-5
CDR3aa: ASSLGTGFEETQY

v_gene: TRBV19
j_gene: TRBJ1-2
CDR3aa: ASSWTTRADGYT

v_gene: TRBV6-5
j_gene: TRBJ2-2
CDR3aa: ASSLGQENTGELF

v_gene: TRBV6-6
j_gene: TRBJ1-2
CDR3aa: ASSPGQGRYGYT

v_gene: TRBV28
j_gene: TRBJ2-5
CDR3aa: ASSFSGGNTPDQETQY

v_gene: TRBV7-8
j_gene: TRBJ1-2
CDR3aa: ASSLRPAGVRGYT

v_gene: TRBV7-9
j_gene: TRBJ1-1
CDR3aa: ASSLTPNTEAF

v_gene: TRBV27
j_gene: TRBJ1-1
CDR3aa: ASRGLKAANTEAF

v_gene: TRBV7-2
j_gene: TRBJ2-3
CDR3aa: ASSPRGVYTDTQY

v_gene: TRBV18
j_gene: TRBJ2-3
CDR3aa: ASSPAPSGGRGDTQY

v_gene: TRBV5-4
j_gene: TRBJ1-1
CDR3aa: ASSSSGVGTEAF

v_gene: TRBV12-3/TRBV12-4
j_gene: TRBJ1-2
CDR3aa: ASSPGGNYGYT